The sequence of this T cell receptor beta chain was determined in a study of Graves' ophthalmopathy and Graves' hyperthyroidism. This clonotype was observed many times. RNA transcripts served as template for amplifying TCR beta CDR3 sequences. RT-PCR was first run with HTBI primers, then multiplex PCR in a second round. TCRdb re-called the multiplex PCR reads with MiXCR, one entry per CDR3 protein. The repertoire holds 450,000 to 600,000 distinct CDR3 sequences, with less than 45% as singletons. No donor had other autoimmune disease, uncontrolled infection, pregnancy or lactation. Germline CDR1 MNHEY, CDR2 SVGAGI. The CDR3 loop spans 12 amino acids. The V and J ends lost 2 bases and 11 bases, in that order; junction bases with no gene match: 2.

The clonotype comes from an adult man with Graves' hyperthyroidism. V and J are TRBV6-5 and TRBJ2-2; 7 bases line up with TRBD2. Input material: peripheral blood or thyroid tissue (not recorded which). This CDR3 reads CASSYGGRELFF. For the CDR3, the DNA is TGTGCCAGCAGTTACGGCGGGAGAGAGCTGTTTTTT.